This T cell receptor beta chain was identified in a study of CXCR3 chemokines and chemotherapy response in bladder cancer. Each CDR3 protein is one row after TCRdb ran MiXCR on the PCR reads. The sample consists of several thousand distinct CDR3 sequences, under 15% of them appearing once. This clonotype is categorized as medium-sized. This receptor was obtained from a human donor with bladder cancer that responded to neoadjuvant chemotherapy. Collection took place from a patient whose treatment included neoadjuvant chemotherapy.

The CDR3 sequence is CASSLGPALTDTQYF. The CDR3 nucleotides are TGTGCCAGTAGTTTGGGCCCAGCGCTCACAGATACGCAGTATTTT. The chain links TRBV19 to TRBJ2-3; D ambiguous. This CDR3 contains 15 residues. Germline CDR1 is LNHDA and CDR2 is SQIVND (reference sequence). V lost 5 bases and J lost 2, with 14 bases in between.